The rows below give T cell receptor beta chains drawn from one sample of a study of blood T cell repertoires in COVID-19. Produced via immunoSEQ multiplex PCR; TCRdb's table is partial and in-frame only. The sample gives approximately 61,000 clones, around 85% of which show up once; roughly 5% is in the top ten. The sample consisted of peripheral blood. The receptors originated from a man aged 65 to 79 with acute or convalescent COVID-19. Both conserved end residues are part of each CDR3. Each record gives: clone size, V gene, J gene, CDR3 protein. Size is stated for part of the rows, as once, few or many counts, or as a class when the clone is expanded.

NA	TRBV27	TRBJ1-6	CASSYWGIGVRALHF
once	TRBV6-4	TRBJ1-2	CASSDSGDRVNYGYTF
NA	TRBV6-5	TRBJ2-1	CASSYGGGAYNEQFF
NA	TRBV6-5	TRBJ2-5	CASSYSGGSGQETQYF
NA	TRBV4-2	TRBJ1-6	CASSPRGGDDNSPLHF
NA	TRBV5-1	TRBJ1-1	CASSGRTGNTEAFF
NA	TRBV20-1	TRBJ2-5	CSASRDSNPETQYF
NA	TRBV19	TRBJ2-7	CASSRDSISYEQYF
NA	TRBV29-1	TRBJ2-7	CSVEEGPGGGLLSEYF
few	TRBV27	TRBJ2-7	CASSLRQGYEQYF
NA	TRBV5-3	TRBJ1-2	CARSLVQGSHGYTF
NA	TRBV6-2/TRBV6-3	TRBJ2-2	CASSFLGHVTGELFF
NA	TRBV20-1	TRBJ1-6	CSASKGPADNSPLHF
NA	TRBV6-2/TRBV6-3	TRBJ2-5	CASSGGTAGRETQYF
once	TRBV6-5	TRBJ1-2	CASSYTGQGAPLTF
NA	TRBV19	TRBJ1-1	CASSIRDRGTRDTEAFF
NA	TRBV3-1/TRBV3-2	TRBJ1-6	CASSQETGDNSPLHF
NA	TRBV12-3/TRBV12-4	TRBJ1-2	CASNQDRANGYTF
NA	TRBV5-8	TRBJ1-3	CASSLGQGNSGNTIYF
NA	TRBV28	TRBJ1-5	CASRLGDSYSNQPQHF
NA	TRBV5-1	TRBJ2-5	CASSPGTGMAETQYF
few	TRBV28	TRBJ2-1	CASSSPPGQESSYNEQFF
NA	TRBV18	TRBJ2-5	CASSPDGGETQYF
NA	TRBV5-1	TRBJ2-4	CASSAGSAKNIQYF
NA	TRBV5-1	TRBJ1-1	CASSLPWETGEAFF
NA	TRBV14	TRBJ1-1	CASSLGTHTEAFF
NA	TRBV2	TRBJ2-5	CASSDRGQETQYF
once	TRBV7-6	TRBJ2-5	CASPPRLVKETQYF
NA	TRBV7-9	TRBJ1-1	CASSLGTSEAFF
NA	TRBV5-1	TRBJ2-3	CASSGGTTDTQYF
NA	TRBV18	TRBJ2-7	CASSTGLSGGYEQYF
NA	TRBV5-6	TRBJ2-7	CASSLATDYEQYF
NA	TRBV6-1	TRBJ2-5	CASSVGHSGGPGQETQYF
NA	TRBV3-1/TRBV3-2	TRBJ2-3	CASSQLADTQYF
NA	TRBV5-1	TRBJ2-3	CASSLVLAADTQYF
few	TRBV5-1	TRBJ1-6	CASSFQGPSNSPLHF
NA	TRBV24-1	TRBJ2-1	CATSDAREAGNNEQFF
NA	TRBV6-6	TRBJ2-7	CASSPGTGVLRYSYEQYF
once	TRBV6-5	TRBJ2-2	CASSYGQGNTGELFF
NA	TRBV12-3/TRBV12-4	TRBJ2-5	CASSLGARSQYF
NA	TRBV12-5	TRBJ1-1	CASGSHMNTEAFF
few	TRBV7-9	TRBJ2-1	CASSLAAGAITYNEQFF
NA	TRBV6-6	TRBJ2-3	CASSPLAGGRDTDTQYF
once	TRBV24-1	TRBJ2-3	CATSAREWGTDTQYF
NA	TRBV19	TRBJ2-5	CASSSYTKETQYF
NA	TRBV18	TRBJ2-1	CASSPSGLAGGYNEQFF
once	TRBV19	TRBJ2-1	CASSKRLINEQFF
NA	TRBV6-1	TRBJ1-5	CASSAGTGQNSNQPQHF
NA	TRBV3-1/TRBV3-2	TRBJ2-7	CASSQDPWLARSYEQYF
few	TRBV5-1	TRBJ1-2	CASSPGTGNYGYTF
medium-sized	TRBV5-1	TRBJ1-2	CASSAGTGGYGYTF
few	TRBV2	TRBJ2-7	CASSEGAGFFYEQYF
NA	TRBV29-1	TRBJ1-2	CSVEVTRNYGYTF